This T cell receptor (beta chain) is from a study of cytotoxic CD8 clonotypes in ibrutinib-treated CLL. In the case of this clone: The target antigen is unknown.

General observations from the study: Higher clonality was seen at ibrutinib response and a return toward baseline at progression.

Sequencing used immunoSEQ multiplex PCR; TCRdb keeps in-frame clones, though not all of them. The repertoire consists of just over 65,000 clones, with roughly 72% occurring once and the leading ten covering under 6%. CDR1 SGHRS and CDR2 YFSETQ come from the germline V gene. The CDR3 runs 14 residues. V was shortened by 0 bases and J by 0 bases, with 6 bases between the two germline ends. The chain uses TRBV5-1 and TRBJ1-1; D unresolved. The sample in question was PBMCs, obtained after 12 months of ibrutinib treatment. This TCR was sampled from a human donor with chronic lymphocytic leukemia. CDR3 amino acids: CASSLVGMNTEAFF. CDR3 coding DNA: TGCGCCAGCAGCTTGGTGGGAATGAACACTGAAGCTTTCTTT. The variable domain in full, with the rest retrieved from reference TRBV5-1 and TRBJ1-1, is KAGVTQTPRYLIKTRGQQVTLSCSPISGHRSVSWYQQTPGQGLQFLFEYFSETQRNKGNFPGRFSGRQFSNSRSEMNVSTLELGDSALYLCASSLVGMNTEAFFGQGTRLTVV.